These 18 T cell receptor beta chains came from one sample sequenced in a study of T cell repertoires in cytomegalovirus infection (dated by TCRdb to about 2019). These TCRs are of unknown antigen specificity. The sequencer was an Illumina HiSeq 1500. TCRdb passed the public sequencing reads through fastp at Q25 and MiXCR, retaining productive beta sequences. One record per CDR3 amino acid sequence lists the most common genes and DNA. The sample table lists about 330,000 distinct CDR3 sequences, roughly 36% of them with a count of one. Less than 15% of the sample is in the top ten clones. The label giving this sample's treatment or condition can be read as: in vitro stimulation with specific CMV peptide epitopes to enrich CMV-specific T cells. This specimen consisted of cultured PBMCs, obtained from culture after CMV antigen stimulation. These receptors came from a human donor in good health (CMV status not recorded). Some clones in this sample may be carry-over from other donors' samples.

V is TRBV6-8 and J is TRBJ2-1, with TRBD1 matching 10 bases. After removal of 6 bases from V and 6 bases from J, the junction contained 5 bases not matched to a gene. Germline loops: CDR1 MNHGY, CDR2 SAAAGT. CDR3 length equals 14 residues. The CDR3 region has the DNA TGTGCCAGCAGCCGGGACAGGGGCCCCAATGAGCAGTTCTTC. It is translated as CASSRDRGPNEQFF.

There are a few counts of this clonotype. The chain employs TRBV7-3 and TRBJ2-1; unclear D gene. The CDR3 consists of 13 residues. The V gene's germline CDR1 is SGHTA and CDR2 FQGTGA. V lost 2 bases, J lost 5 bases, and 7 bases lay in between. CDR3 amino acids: CASSLQRNNEQFF. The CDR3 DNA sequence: TGTGCCAGCAGCTTACAGCGCAACAATGAGCAGTTCTTC. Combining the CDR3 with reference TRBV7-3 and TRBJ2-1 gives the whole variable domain GAGVSQTPSNKVTEKGKYVELRCDPISGHTALYWYRQSLGQGPEFLIYFQGTGAADDSGLPNDRFFAVRPEGSVSTLKIQRTERGDSAVYLCASSLQRNNEQFFGPGTRLTVL.

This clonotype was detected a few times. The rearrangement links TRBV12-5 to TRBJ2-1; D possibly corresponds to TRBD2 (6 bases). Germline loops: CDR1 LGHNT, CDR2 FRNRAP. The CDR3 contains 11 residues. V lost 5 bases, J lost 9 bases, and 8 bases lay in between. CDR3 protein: CASGLGGEQFF. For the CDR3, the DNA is TGTGCTAGTGGTCTCGGGGGTGAGCAGTTCTTC.

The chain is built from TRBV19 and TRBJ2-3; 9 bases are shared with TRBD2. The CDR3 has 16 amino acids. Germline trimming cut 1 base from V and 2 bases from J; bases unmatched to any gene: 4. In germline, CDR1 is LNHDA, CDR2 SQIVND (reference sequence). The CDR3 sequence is CASSIASGTSTDTQYF. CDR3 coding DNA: TGTGCCAGTAGTATAGCTAGCGGGACCTCCACAGATACGCAGTATTTT.

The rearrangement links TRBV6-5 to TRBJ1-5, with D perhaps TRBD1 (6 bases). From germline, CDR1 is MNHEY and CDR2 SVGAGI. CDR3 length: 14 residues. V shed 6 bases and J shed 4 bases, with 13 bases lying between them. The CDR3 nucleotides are TGTGCCAGCAGGTCCGGGACACCTAATCAGCCCCAGCATTTT. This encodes CASRSGTPNQPQHF.

In DNA, the CDR3 is TGTGCCAGCAGTGACGGACGGATAACTAACTATGGCTACACCTTC. Its protein is CASSDGRITNYGYTF. The rearrangement links TRBV2 to TRBJ1-2; D gene uncertain. Germline values: CDR1 SNHLY, CDR2 FYNNEI. Trimming removed 3 bases from V and 0 bases from J, with 11 bases in between. CDR3 length equals 15 residues. The variable domain in full, with the rest retrieved from reference TRBV2 and TRBJ1-2, is EPEVTQTPSHQVTQMGQEVILRCVPISNHLYFYWYRQILGQKVEFLVSFYNNEISEKSEIFDDQFSVERPDGSNFTLKIRSTKLEDSAMYFCASSDGRITNYGYTFGSGTRLTVV.

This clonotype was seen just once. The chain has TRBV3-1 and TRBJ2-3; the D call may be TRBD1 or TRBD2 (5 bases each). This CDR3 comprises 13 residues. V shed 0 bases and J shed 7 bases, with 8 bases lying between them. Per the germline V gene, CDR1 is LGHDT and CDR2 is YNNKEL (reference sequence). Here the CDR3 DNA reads TGTGCCAGCAGCCAAGACTGGGGGAATACGCAGTATTTT. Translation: CASSQDWGNTQYF.

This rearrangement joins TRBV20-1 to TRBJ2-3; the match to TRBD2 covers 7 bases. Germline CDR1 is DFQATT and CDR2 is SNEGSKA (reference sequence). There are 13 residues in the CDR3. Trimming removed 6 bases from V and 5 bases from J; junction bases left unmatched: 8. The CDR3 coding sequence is TGCAGTGCGTGGGCGGGAGAGGTAGATACGCAGTATTTT. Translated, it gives CSAWAGEVDTQYF.

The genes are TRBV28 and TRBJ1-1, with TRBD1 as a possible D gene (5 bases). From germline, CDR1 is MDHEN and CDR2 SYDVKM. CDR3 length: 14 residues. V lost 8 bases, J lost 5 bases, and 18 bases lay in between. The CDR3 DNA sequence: TGTGCCAGCGGCCCCCGGGGGGGTAGGACTGAAGCTTTCTTT. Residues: CASGPRGGRTEAFF.

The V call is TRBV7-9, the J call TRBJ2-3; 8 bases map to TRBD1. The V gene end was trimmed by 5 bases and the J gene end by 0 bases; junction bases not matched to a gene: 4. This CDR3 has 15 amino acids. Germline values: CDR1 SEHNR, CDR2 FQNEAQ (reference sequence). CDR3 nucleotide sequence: TGTGCCAGCAGCATGACAGGGGACAGCACAGATACGCAGTATTTT. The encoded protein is CASSMTGDSTDTQYF.

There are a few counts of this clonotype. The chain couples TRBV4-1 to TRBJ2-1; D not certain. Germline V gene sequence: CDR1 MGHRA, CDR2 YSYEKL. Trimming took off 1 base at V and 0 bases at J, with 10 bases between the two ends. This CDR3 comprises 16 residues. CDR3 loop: CASSQVDMISYNEQFF. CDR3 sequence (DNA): TGCGCCAGCAGCCAAGTAGACATGATCTCCTACAATGAGCAGTTCTTC.

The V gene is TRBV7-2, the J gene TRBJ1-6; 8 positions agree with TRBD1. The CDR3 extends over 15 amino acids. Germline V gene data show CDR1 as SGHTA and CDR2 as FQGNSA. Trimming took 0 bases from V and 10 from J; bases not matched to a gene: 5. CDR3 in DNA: TGTGCCAGCAGCTTAGCGGTCAGGGGGCTGTCACCCCTCCACTTT. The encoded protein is CASSLAVRGLSPLHF. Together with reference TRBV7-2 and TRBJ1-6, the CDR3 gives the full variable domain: GAGVSQSPSNKVTEKGKDVELRCDPISGHTALYWYRQSLGQGLEFLIYFQGNSAPDKSGLPSDRFSAERTGGSVSTLTIQRTQQEDSAVYLCASSLAVRGLSPLHFGNGTRLTVT.

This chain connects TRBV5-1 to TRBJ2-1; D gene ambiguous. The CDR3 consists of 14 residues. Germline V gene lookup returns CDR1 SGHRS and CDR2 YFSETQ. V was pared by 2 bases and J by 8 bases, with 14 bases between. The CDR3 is CASSLPGNDHEQFF. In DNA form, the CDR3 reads TGCGCCAGCAGCTTACCAGGCAACGACCATGAGCAGTTCTTC.

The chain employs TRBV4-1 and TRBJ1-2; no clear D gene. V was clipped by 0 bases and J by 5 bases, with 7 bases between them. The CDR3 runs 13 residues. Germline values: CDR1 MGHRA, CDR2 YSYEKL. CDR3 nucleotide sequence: TGCGCCAGCAGCCAAGATTTCGGATATGGCTACACCTTC. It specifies CASSQDFGYGYTF.

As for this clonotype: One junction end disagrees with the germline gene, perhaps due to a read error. CDR3 nucleotide sequence: TGTGCCAGCAGCTTGTTATCCAACTACCCCCACAATGAGCAGTTCTTC. It is translated as CASSLLSNYPHNEQFF. V and J are TRBV5-3 and TRBJ2-1; D ambiguous. TRBV5-3 is placed among ORFs of uncertain function. CDR3 length: 16 residues.

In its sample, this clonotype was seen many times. In DNA, the CDR3 is TGCAGCGTTGCCCGTAGGGGCGCGGACACTGAAGCTTTCTTT. Translating it yields CSVARRGADTEAFF. This chain joins TRBV29-1 and TRBJ1-1; weak D call: TRBD1 (5 bases). Germline V lookup: CDR1 SQVTM, CDR2 ANQGSEA. V gave up 4 bases and J gave up 3 bases, with 15 bases separating them. The CDR3 contains 14 residues.

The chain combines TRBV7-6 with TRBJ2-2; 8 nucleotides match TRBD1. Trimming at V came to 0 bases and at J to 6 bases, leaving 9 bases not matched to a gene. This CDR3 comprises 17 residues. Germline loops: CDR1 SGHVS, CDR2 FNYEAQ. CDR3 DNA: TGTGCCAGCAGCTTAGCGCTCACGGACAGGGAACCCGGGGAGCTGTTTTTT. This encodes CASSLALTDREPGELFF.

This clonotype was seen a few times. Here the CDR3 DNA reads TGTGCCAGCAGCCCTCTTTGGGGCGTAGTCGGCATTCAGTACTTC. Translating it yields CASSPLWGVVGIQYF. The chain combines TRBV7-8 with TRBJ2-4; possibly TRBD1 for D (5 bases). V lost 5 bases and J lost 9, with 20 bases in between. Germline values: CDR1 SGHVS, CDR2 FQNEAQ. There are 15 residues in the CDR3. Full variable domain (outside the CDR3, taken from reference TRBV7-8 and TRBJ2-4): GAGVSQSPRYKVAKRGQDVALRCDPISGHVSLFWYQQALGQGPEFLTYFQNEAQLDKSGLPSDRFFAERPEGSVSTLKIQRTQQEDSAVYLCASSPLWGVVGIQYFGAGTRLSVL.